The sequence of this T cell receptor (beta chain) was determined in a study of T cells after yellow fever vaccination. This clonotype occurred a few times. One entry per CDR3 protein results from TCRdb running MiXCR on the 5' RACE reads. The sample holds hundreds of thousands of distinct CDR3 sequences, 13% seen once. V was pared by 5 bases and J by 8 bases, with 13 bases between. Germline CDR1 is LGHNA and CDR2 is YSLEER. The CDR3 is made up of 14 amino acids. Sequenced material: PBMCs, taken on the day of the yellow fever booster vaccination. The clonotype comes from a man younger than 40 who received the YFV17D yellow fever vaccine. V usage is TRBV4-3 and J usage is TRBJ1-6; D unresolved. In DNA form, the CDR3 reads TGCGCCAGCAGCGAGGTAGTGGGAGATTCACCCCTCCACTTT. Amino acids: CASSEVVGDSPLHF.